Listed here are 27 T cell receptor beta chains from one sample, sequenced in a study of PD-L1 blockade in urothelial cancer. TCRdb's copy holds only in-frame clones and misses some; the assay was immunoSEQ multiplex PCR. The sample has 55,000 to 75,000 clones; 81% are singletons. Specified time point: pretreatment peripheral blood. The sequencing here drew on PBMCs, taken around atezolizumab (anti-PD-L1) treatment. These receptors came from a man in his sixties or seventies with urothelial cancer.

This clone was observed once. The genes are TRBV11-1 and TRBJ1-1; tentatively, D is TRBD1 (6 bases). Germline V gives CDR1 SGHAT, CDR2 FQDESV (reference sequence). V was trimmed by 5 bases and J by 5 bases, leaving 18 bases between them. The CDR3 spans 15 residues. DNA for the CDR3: TGTGCCAGCAGCCAAGGCAAAGGGGGTTGGACTGAAGCTTTCTTT. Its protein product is CASSQGKGGWTEAFF.

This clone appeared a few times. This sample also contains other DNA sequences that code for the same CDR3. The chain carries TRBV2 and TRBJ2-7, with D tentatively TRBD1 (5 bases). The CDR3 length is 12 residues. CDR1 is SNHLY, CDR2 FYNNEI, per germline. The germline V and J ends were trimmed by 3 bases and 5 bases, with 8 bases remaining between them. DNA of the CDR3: TGTGCCAGCAGTGAGGGCAGGGACGAGCAGTACTTC. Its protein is CASSEGRDEQYF.

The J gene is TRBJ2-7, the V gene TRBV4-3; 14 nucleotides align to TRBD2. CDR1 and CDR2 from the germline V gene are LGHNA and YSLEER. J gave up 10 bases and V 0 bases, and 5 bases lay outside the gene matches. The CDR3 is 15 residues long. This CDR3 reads CASSQETSGRAEQYF. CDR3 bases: TGCGCCAGCAGCCAAGAGACTAGCGGGAGGGCCGAACAGTACTTC.

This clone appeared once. CDR3 in amino acids: CASSYTDMNTEAFF. The CDR3 DNA follows: TGTGCCAGTAGTTATACTGACATGAACACTGAAGCTTTCTTT. This sequence joins TRBV19 and TRBJ1-1; D unresolved. Trimming cost V 5 bases and J 0 bases, with 10 bases left between them. The CDR3 totals 14 residues. Germline CDR1 LNHDA, CDR2 SQIVND (reference sequence).

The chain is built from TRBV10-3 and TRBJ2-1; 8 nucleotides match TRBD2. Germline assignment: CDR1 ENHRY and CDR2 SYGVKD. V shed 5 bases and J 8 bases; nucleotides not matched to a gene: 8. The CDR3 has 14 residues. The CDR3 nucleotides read TGTGCCATCAGTTCGGGACTAGAATTGGATGAGCAGTTCTTC. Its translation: CAISSGLELDEQFF.

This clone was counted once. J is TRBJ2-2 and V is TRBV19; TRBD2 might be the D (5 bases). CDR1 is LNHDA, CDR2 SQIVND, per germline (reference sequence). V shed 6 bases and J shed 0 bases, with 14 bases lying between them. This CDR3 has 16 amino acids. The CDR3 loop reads CASSIAGVTNTGELFF. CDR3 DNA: TGTGCCAGTAGCATTGCCGGGGTCACGAACACCGGGGAGCTGTTTTTT.

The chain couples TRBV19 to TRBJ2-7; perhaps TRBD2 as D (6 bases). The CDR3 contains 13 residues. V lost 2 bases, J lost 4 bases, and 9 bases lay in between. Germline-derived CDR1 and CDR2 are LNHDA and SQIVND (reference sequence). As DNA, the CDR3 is TGTGCCAGTAGTATAAGGGACTTTTACGAGCAGTACTTC. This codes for CASSIRDFYEQYF.

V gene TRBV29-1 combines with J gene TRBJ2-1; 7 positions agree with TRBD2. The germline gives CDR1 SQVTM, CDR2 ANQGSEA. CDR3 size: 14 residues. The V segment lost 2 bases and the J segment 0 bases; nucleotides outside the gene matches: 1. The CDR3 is CSVERGSSYNEQFF. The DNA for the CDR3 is TGCAGCGTTGAACGCGGGAGCTCCTACAATGAGCAGTTCTTC.

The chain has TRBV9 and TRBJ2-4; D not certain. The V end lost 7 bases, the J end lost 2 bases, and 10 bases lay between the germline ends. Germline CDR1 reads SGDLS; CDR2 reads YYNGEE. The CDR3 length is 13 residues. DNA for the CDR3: TGTGCCAGCGCCACGAGCCCCAAAAACATTCAGTACTTC. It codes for CASATSPKNIQYF.

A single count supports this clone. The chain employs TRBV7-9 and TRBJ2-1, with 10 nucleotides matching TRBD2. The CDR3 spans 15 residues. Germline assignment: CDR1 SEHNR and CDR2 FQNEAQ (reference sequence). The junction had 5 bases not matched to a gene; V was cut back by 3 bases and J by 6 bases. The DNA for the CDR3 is TGTGCCAGCAGCTTGCGGACTAGCGGTCTCAATGAGCAGTTCTTC. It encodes CASSLRTSGLNEQFF. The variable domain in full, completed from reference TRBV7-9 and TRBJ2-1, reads DTGVSQNPRHKITKRGQNVTFRCDPISEHNRLYWYRQTLGQGPEFLTYFQNEAQLEKSRLLSDRFSAERPKGSFSTLEIQRTEQGDSAMYLCASSLRTSGLNEQFFGPGTRLTVL.

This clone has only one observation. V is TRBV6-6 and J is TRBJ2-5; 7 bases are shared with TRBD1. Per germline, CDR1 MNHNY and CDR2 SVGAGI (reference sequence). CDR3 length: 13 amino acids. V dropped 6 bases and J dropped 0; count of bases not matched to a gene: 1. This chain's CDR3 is CASSGQDQETQYF. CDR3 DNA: TGTGCCAGCAGCGGACAGGACCAAGAGACCCAGTACTTC.

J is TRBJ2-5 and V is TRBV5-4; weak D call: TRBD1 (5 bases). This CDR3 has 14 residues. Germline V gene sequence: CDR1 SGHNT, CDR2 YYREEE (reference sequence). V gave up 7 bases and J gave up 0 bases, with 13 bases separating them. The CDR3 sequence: CASGPGHNQETQYF. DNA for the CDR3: TGTGCCAGCGGGCCTGGACATAACCAAGAGACCCAGTACTTC. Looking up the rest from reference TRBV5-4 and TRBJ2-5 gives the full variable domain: ETGVTQSPTHLIKTRGQQVTLRCSSQSGHNTVSWYQQALGQGPQFIFQYYREEENGRGNFPPRFSGLQFPNYSSELNVNALELDDSALYLCASGPGHNQETQYFGPGTRLLVL.

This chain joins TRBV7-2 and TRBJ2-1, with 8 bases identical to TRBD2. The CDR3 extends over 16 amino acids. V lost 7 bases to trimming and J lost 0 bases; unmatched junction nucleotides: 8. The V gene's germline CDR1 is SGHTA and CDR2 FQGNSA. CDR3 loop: CASTRGGLDSYNEQFF. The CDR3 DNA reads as TGTGCCAGCACCCGAGGGGGACTAGACTCCTACAATGAGCAGTTCTTC.

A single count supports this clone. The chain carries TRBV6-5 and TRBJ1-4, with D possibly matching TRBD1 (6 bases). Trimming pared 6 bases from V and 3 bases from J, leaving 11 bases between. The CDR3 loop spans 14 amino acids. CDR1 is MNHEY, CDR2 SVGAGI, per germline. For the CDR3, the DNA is TGTGCCAGCAGCCGAGGGGGAGCTAATGAAAAACTGTTTTTT. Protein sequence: CASSRGGANEKLFF.

The CDR3 spells CASRKGVGSSGANVLTF. In DNA form, the CDR3 reads TGCGCCAGCAGAAAGGGGGTTGGAAGCTCTGGGGCCAACGTCCTGACTTTC. The rearrangement uses TRBV10-2 and TRBJ2-6, with a weak D call TRBD1 (6 bases). V was cut by 6 bases and J by 0 bases, with 15 bases left in between. The CDR3 totals 17 residues. Germline V gene sequence: CDR1 WSHSY, CDR2 SAAADI.

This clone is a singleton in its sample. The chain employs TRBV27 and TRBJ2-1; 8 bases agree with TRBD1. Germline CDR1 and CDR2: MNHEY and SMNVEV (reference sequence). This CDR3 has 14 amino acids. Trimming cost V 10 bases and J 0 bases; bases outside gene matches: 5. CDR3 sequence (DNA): TGTGCCACCCGGGACAGGCTCTCCTACAATGAGCAGTTCTTC. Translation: CATRDRLSYNEQFF.

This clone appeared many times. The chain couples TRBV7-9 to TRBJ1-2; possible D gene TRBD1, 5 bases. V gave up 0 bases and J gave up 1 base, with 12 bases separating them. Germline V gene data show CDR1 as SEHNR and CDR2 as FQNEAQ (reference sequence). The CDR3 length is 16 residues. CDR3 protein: CASSLAGALINYGYTF. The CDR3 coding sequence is TGTGCCAGCAGCTTAGCAGGGGCCTTAATTAACTATGGCTACACCTTC.

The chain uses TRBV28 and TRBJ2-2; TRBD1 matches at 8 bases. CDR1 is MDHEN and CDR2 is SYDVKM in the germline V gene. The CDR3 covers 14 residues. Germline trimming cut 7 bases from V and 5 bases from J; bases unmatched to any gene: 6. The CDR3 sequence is CASIGQGRTGELFF. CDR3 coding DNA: TGTGCCAGCATTGGACAGGGACGGACCGGGGAGCTGTTTTTT.

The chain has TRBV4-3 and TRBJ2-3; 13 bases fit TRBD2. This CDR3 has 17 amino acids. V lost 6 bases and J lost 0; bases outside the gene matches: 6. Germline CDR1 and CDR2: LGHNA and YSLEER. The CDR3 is CASSPKGLAGSTDTQYF. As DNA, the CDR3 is TGCGCCAGCAGTCCTAAGGGACTAGCGGGAAGCACAGATACGCAGTATTTT.

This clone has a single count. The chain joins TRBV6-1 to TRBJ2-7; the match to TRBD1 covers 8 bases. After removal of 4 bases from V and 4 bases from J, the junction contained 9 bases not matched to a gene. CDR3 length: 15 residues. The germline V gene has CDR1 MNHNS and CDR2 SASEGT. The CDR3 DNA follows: TGTGCCAGCAGTGCAACCGGACAGGGCATTTACGAGCAGTACTTC. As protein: CASSATGQGIYEQYF.

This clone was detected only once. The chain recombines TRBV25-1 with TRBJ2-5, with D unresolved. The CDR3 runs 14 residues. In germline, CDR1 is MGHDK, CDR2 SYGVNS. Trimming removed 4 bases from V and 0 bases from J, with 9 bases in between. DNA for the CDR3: TGTGCCAGCAGTGGACATAGGTACCAAGAGACCCAGTACTTC. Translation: CASSGHRYQETQYF.

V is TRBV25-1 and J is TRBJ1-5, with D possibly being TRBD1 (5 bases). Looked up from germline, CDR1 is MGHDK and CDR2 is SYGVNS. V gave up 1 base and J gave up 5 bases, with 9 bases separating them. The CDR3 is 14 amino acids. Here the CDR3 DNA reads TGTGCCAGCAGTGAATTAGGGGAGGATCAGCCCCAGCATTTT. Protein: CASSELGEDQPQHF. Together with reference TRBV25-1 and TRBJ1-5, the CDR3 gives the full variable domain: EADIYQTPRYLVIGTGKKITLECSQTMGHDKMYWYQQDPGMELHLIHYSYGVNSTEKGDLSSESTVSRIRTEHFPLTLESARPSHTSQYLCASSELGEDQPQHFGDGTRLSIL.

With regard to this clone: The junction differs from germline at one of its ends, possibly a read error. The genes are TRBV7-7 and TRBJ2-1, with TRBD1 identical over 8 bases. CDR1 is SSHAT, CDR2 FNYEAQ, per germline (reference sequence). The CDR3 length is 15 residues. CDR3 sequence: CASSKDRGGDNEQFF. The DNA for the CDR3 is TGTGCTAGCAGCAAAGACAGGGGAGGTGACAATGAGCAGTTCTTC.

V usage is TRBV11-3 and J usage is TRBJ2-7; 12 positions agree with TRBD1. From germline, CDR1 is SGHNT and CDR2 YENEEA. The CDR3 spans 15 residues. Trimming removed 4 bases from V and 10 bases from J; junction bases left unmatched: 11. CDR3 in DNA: TGTGCCAGCAGCTCCTATCCGGGACAGGGGGCTCAACAGTACTTC. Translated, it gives CASSSYPGQGAQQYF.

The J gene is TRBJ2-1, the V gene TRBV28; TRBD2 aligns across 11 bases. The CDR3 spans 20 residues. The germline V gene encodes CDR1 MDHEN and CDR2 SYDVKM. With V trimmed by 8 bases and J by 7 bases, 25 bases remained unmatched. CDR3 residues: CASGDPDPLKVAGGRNEQFF. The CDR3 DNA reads TGTGCCAGCGGAGACCCCGATCCACTAAAGGTAGCGGGAGGGCGAAATGAGCAGTTCTTC.

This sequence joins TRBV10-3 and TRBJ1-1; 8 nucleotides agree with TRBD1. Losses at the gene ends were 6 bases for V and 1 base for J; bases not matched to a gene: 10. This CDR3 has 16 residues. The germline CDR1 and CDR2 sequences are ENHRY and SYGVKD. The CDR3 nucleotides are TGTGCCATCAGCAAATCTCAGGGGGCAGGGAACACTGAAGCTTTCTTT. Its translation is CAISKSQGAGNTEAFF.

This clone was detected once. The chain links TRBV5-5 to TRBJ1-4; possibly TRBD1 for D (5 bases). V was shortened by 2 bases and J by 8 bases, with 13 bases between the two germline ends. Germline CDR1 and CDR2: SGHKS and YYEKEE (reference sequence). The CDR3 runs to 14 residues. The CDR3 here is CASSLVRVREKLFF. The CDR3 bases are TGTGCCAGCAGCTTAGTCAGGGTTCGGGAAAAACTGTTTTTT.